Presented here are 5 T cell receptor beta chains from one specimen sequenced in a study of STAT3 mutations in large granular lymphocyte leukemia. Method: immunoSEQ multiplex PCR; TCRdb's copy keeps in-frame clones and lacks some. This table has approximately 10,000 clones, roughly 85% appearing once. No antigens are known for them. The study's findings and limits: At least one immunodominant TCR beta clonotype appeared in every T-cell large granular lymphocyte leukemia patient.

Material for sequencing was peripheral blood mononuclear cells. The source is a man aged 80 or over with T-cell large granular lymphocyte leukemia. Some clones in this sample may be carry-over from other donors' samples.

The gene calls are TRBV4-3 and TRBJ1-2, with D perhaps matching TRBD1 (5 bases). CDR3 length: 16 residues. V was shortened by 0 bases and J by 2 bases, with 13 bases between the two germline ends. Germline CDR1 and CDR2: LGHNA and YSLEER. DNA for the CDR3: TGCGCCAGCAGCCAAGAAACAGGATTATACAACTATGGCTACACCTTC. This gives the protein CASSQETGLYNYGYTF.

In this sample, this clone turned up a few times. The chain uses TRBV28 and TRBJ1-2; 10 bases map to TRBD1. Germline CDR1 reads MDHEN; CDR2 reads SYDVKM. The CDR3 sequence is 15 residues long. Trimming at V came to 8 bases and at J to 8 bases, leaving 14 bases not matched to a gene. The CDR3 region has the DNA TGTGCCAGCCGGATGGGGACAGGGGTCTTAGGAGGCTACACCTTC. Translating gives CASRMGTGVLGGYTF.

CDR3 protein: CASSLQDQPQHF. The CDR3 coding sequence is TGTGCCAGTAGTCTCCAGGATCAGCCCCAGCATTTT. The rearrangement links TRBV19 to TRBJ1-5; no firm D call. Germline V gives CDR1 LNHDA, CDR2 SQIVND (reference sequence). The CDR3 consists of 12 residues. The ends were cut back, 5 bases at V and 5 bases at J, with 7 bases in the middle.

This clone was observed a single time. The chain is built from TRBV7-2 and TRBJ2-3, with 8 bases aligning to TRBD1. The CDR3 has 14 amino acids. CDR1 SGHTA and CDR2 FQGNSA come from the germline V gene. After removal of 9 bases from V and 4 bases from J, the junction contained 9 bases not matched to a gene. CDR3 protein: CASKDRVWADTQYF. CDR3 sequence (DNA): TGTGCCAGTAAGGACAGGGTCTGGGCAGATACGCAGTATTTT.

The V call is TRBV7-2, the J call TRBJ1-2; D not resolved. The germline CDR1 and CDR2 sequences are SGHTA and FQGNSA. V lost 5 bases, J lost 4 bases, and 11 bases lay in between. This CDR3 has 13 amino acids. The CDR3 nucleotides are TGTGCCAGCAGCCCAGACGGGCCCTATGGCTACACCTTC. Translating it yields CASSPDGPYGYTF.